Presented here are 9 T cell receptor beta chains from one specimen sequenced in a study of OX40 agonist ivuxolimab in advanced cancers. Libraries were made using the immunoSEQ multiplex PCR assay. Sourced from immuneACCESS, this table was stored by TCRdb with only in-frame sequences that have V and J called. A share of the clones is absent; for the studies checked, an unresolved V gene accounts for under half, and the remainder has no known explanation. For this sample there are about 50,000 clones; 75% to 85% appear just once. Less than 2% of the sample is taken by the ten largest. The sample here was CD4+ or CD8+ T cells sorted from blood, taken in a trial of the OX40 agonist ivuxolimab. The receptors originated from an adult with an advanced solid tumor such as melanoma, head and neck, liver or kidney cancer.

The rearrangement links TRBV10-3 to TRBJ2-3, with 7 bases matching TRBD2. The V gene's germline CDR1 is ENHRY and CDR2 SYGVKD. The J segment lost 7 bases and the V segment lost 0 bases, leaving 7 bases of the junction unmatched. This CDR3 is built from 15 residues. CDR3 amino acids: CAISESRGRTHTQYF. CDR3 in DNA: TGTGCCATCAGTGAGTCCCGCGGGAGAACGCATACGCAGTATTTT.

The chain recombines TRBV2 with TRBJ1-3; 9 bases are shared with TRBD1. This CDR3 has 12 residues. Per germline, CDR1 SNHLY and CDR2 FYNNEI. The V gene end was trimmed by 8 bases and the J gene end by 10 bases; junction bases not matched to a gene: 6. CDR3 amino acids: CASGQGHQTIYF. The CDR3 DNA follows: TGTGCCAGCGGACAGGGGCACCAAACCATATATTTT.

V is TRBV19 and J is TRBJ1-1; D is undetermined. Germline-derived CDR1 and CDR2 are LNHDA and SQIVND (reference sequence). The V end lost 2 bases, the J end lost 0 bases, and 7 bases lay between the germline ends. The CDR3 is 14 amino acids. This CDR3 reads CASSIWAMNTEAFF. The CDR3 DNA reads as TGTGCCAGTAGTATATGGGCTATGAACACTGAAGCTTTCTTT.

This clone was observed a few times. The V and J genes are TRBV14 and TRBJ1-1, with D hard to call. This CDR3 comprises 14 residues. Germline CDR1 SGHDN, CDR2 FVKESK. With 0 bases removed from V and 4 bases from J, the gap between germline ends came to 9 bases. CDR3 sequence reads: CASSQDVLGTEAFF. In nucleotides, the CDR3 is TGTGCCAGCAGCCAAGATGTCCTGGGCACTGAAGCTTTCTTT.

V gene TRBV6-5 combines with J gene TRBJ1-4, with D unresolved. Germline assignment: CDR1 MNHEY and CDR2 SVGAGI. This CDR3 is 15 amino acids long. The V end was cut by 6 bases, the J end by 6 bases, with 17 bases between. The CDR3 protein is CASSNHNGGYEKLFF. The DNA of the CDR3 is TGTGCCAGCAGCAACCACAATGGAGGGTATGAAAAACTGTTTTTT.

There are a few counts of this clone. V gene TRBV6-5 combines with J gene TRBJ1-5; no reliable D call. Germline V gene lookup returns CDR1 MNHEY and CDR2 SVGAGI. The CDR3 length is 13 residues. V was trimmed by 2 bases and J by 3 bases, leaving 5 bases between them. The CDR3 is CASSYNYNQPQHF. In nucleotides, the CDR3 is TGTGCCAGCAGTTACAACTACAATCAGCCCCAGCATTTT.

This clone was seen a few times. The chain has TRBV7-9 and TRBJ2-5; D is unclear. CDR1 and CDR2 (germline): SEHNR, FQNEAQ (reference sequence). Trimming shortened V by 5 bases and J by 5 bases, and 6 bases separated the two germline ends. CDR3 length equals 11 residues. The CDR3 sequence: CASSIGETQYF. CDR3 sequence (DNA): TGTGCCAGCAGCATTGGGGAGACCCAGTACTTC.

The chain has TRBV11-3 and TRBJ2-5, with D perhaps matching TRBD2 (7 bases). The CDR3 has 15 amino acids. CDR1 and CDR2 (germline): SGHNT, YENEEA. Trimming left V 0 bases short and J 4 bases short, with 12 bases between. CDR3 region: CASSLDGGGGETQYF. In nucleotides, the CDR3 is TGTGCCAGCAGCTTAGACGGGGGAGGGGGAGAGACCCAGTACTTC.

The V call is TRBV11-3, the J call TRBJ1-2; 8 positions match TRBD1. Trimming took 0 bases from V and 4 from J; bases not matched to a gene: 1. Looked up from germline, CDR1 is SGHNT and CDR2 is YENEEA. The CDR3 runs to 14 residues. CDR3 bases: TGTGCCAGCAGCTTAGACAGGGGGCCCTATGGCTACACCTTC. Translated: CASSLDRGPYGYTF.